The 11 T cell receptor beta chains below come from one sample, sequenced in a study of blood T cell repertoires in COVID-19. Clones were sequenced by immunoSEQ multiplex PCR, and TCRdb holds only the in-frame ones, with some missing. The sample lists 250,000 or so clones, about four fifths occurring once. Specimen: peripheral blood. These receptors were collected from a woman in her thirties or forties who had recovered from COVID-19.

The J gene is TRBJ1-2, the V gene TRBV7-8; D might be TRBD1 (5 bases). V lost 1 base and J lost 4, with 13 bases in between. This CDR3 spans 15 amino acids. Germline values: CDR1 SGHVS, CDR2 FQNEAQ. The CDR3 is CASSLGGARAYGYTF. CDR3 nucleotides: TGTGCCAGCAGCTTAGGTGGGGCAAGGGCCTATGGCTACACCTTC.

The chain is built from TRBV28 and TRBJ2-1, with TRBD1 matching 8 bases. J lost 8 bases, V lost 5 bases, and 14 bases had no gene match. This CDR3 region has 16 residues. The V gene's germline CDR1 is MDHEN and CDR2 SYDVKM. This chain's CDR3 is CASSDDGQGNFHEQFF. CDR3 DNA sequence: TGTGCCAGCAGTGACGACGGACAGGGAAATTTCCATGAGCAGTTCTTC.

The chain combines TRBV30 with TRBJ2-7; unclear D gene. The germline gives CDR1 GTSNPN, CDR2 SVGIG (reference sequence). The CDR3 covers 12 residues. V lost 4 bases and J lost 3, with 10 bases in between. The CDR3 loop is CAWTITGYEQYF. CDR3 in DNA: TGTGCCTGGACCATTACTGGCTACGAGCAGTACTTC.

The chain has TRBV5-1 and TRBJ1-1; D is unclear. Trimming stripped 7 bases from V and 0 bases from J, with 13 bases between. This CDR3 is built from 14 residues. The germline V gene has CDR1 SGHRS and CDR2 YFSETQ. Here the CDR3 reads CASQAGNVNTEAFF. The CDR3 DNA follows: TGCGCCAGCCAGGCAGGTAACGTGAACACTGAAGCTTTCTTT.

The rearrangement uses TRBV18 and TRBJ1-1, with a tentative D call TRBD1 (5 bases). From germline, CDR1 is KGHSH and CDR2 LQKENI. The ends were cut back, 0 bases at V and 5 bases at J, with 13 bases in the middle. This CDR3 region has 15 residues. The CDR3: CASSPPNGAGTEAFF. The CDR3 DNA follows: TGTGCCAGCTCACCACCGAACGGGGCGGGGACTGAAGCTTTCTTT.

In this sample, this clone turned up once. V and J are TRBV18 and TRBJ2-7; D may be TRBD1 (6 bases). The germline V gene encodes CDR1 KGHSH and CDR2 LQKENI. V dropped 6 bases and J dropped 2 bases, with 11 bases sitting between them. The CDR3 is 13 residues long. The CDR3 sequence is CASSPQGTYEQYF. In nucleotides, the CDR3 is TGTGCCAGCTCGCCCCAGGGGACCTACGAGCAGTACTTC. Using reference TRBV18 and TRBJ2-7 for the parts outside the CDR3, the full variable domain is NAGVMQNPRHLVRRRGQEARLRCSPMKGHSHVYWYRQLPEEGLKFMVYLQKENIIDESGMPKERFSAEFPKEGPSILRIQQVVRGDSAAYFCASSPQGTYEQYFGPGTRLTVT.

The chain joins TRBV6-1 to TRBJ2-7; D is unresolved. CDR1 MNHNS and CDR2 SASEGT come from the germline V gene. Trimming shortened V by 1 base and J by 3 bases, and 7 bases separated the two germline ends. The CDR3 totals 13 residues. CDR3 in amino acids: CASSEVYSYEQYF. The CDR3 DNA sequence: TGTGCCAGCAGTGAAGTCTATAGCTACGAGCAGTACTTC.

This chain uses TRBV19 with TRBJ1-5; 10 bases agree with TRBD1. Trimming at V came to 9 bases and at J to 0 bases, leaving 14 bases not matched to a gene. The CDR3 totals 18 residues. The V gene's germline CDR1 is LNHDA and CDR2 SQIVND (reference sequence). The chain's CDR3 is CASSNRDRGVYSNQPQHF. The CDR3 nucleotides read TGTGCCAGCTCTAACCGGGACAGGGGCGTCTATAGCAATCAGCCCCAGCATTTT.

This clone showed up just a few times. The chain employs TRBV7-9 and TRBJ2-1, with 7 bases lining up with TRBD1. The trim removed 4 bases at V and 15 bases at J, leaving 9 bases unmatched. Germline-derived CDR1 and CDR2 are SEHNR and FQNEAQ (reference sequence). The CDR3 covers 12 residues. The CDR3 region is CASSSDRVRPFF. CDR3 nucleotide sequence: TGTGCCAGCAGCTCTGACAGGGTCCGTCCGTTCTTC.

A note on this clone: Additional DNA sequences in this sample encode the identical CDR3. The chain links TRBV7-2 to TRBJ2-5; 7 bases match TRBD2. The CDR3 contains 14 residues. V shed 5 bases, J shed 1 base, and the junction held 4 bases outside the gene matches. Germline CDR1 is SGHTA and CDR2 is FQGNSA. For the CDR3, the DNA is TGTGCCAGCAGCCCAGCGGGGCTCCAAGAGACCCAGTACTTC. Translating it yields CASSPAGLQETQYF.

The chain uses TRBV2 and TRBJ2-2; the D is unclear. Per germline, CDR1 SNHLY and CDR2 FYNNEI. CDR3 length equals 11 residues. Deletions cut 8 bases from V and 8 bases from J, with 9 bases between. The CDR3 here is CASCGLGELFF. In DNA form, the CDR3 reads TGTGCCAGCTGCGGTCTGGGGGAGCTGTTTTTT. The full variable domain, its missing parts supplied by reference TRBV2 and TRBJ2-2, is EPEVTQTPSHQVTQMGQEVILRCVPISNHLYFYWYRQILGQKVEFLVSFYNNEISEKSEIFDDQFSVERPDGSNFTLKIRSTKLEDSAMYFCASCGLGELFFGEGSRLTVL.